The T cell receptor beta chain under discussion was sequenced for a study of T cells after yellow fever vaccination. Looking at the study overall: Low-cell-number fractions underwent preparation using SMART-Seq v4 Ultra Low Input. Findings of the study overall: Although the secondary response was weaker, it peaked faster, at day 5 versus 15.

The CDR3 has 15 residues. Per the germline V gene, CDR1 is SGHRS and CDR2 is YFSETQ. J lost 6 bases, V lost 2 bases, and 9 bases had no gene match. A 5'RACE template-switching step, the method used to make TCR cDNA, added a universal primer site and UMIs. TCRdb independently ran MiXCR on the 5' RACE reads; one entry per CDR3 protein. The data show fewer than 350,000 distinct CDR3 sequences, approximately 4% seen once. In this sample, this clonotype turned up many times. The antigen is unknown. This chain links TRBV5-1 with TRBJ2-7; TRBD1 agrees at 9 bases. This sequence originates from a man between 18 and 29 years old who received the YFV17D yellow fever vaccine. Sequenced material: PBMCs, taken 15 days after the yellow fever booster vaccination. For the CDR3, the DNA is TGCGCCAGCAGCTTCGCACCGGGACAGGGAAGCGAGCAGTACGTC. Translated, it gives CASSFAPGQGSEQYV.